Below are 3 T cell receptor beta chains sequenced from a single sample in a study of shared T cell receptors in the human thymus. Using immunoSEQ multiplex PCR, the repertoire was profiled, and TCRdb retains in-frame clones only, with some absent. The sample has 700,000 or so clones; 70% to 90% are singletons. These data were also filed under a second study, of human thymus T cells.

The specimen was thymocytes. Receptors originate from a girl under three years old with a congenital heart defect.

The CDR3 sequence: CAAEPYRGSDTGELFF. In DNA, the CDR3 is TGTGCCGCAGAACCTTATCGGGGAAGCGACACCGGGGAGCTGTTTTTT. The rearrangement links TRBV10-3 to TRBJ2-2, with D tentatively TRBD2 (5 bases). Trimming stripped 11 bases from V and 3 bases from J, with 22 bases between. Germline loops: CDR1 ENHRY, CDR2 SYGVKD. CDR3 length equals 16 residues.

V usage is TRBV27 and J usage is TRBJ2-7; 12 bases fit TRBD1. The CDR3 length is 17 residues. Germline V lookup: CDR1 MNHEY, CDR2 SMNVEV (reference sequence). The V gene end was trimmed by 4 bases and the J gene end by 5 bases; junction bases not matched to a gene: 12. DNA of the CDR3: TGTGCCAGCAGTTCCTCGGGACAGGGGGCGATCTGGGACGAGCAGTACTTC. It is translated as CASSSSGQGAIWDEQYF.

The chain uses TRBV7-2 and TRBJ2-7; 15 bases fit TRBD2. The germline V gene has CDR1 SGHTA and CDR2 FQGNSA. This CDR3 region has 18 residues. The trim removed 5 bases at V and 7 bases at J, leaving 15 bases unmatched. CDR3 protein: CASSPHVNPGLAGGEQYF. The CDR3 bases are TGTGCCAGCAGCCCCCACGTAAATCCGGGACTAGCGGGGGGTGAGCAGTACTTC.